This T cell receptor beta chain was identified in a study of immune cell composition in non-small cell lung cancer. Details on this clone: What it binds is not known.

Findings and caveats of the study: Squamous carcinomas (roughly 80%) more often had tumour-associated clones >0.5% than adenocarcinomas (roughly 33%).

The normal lung sample lay at least 3 cm, and maximally far, from the tumour. Template was genomic DNA from frozen, unsorted single-cell suspensions. Only in-frame clones appear in the TCRdb table, and some are missing; sequencing was by immunoSEQ multiplex PCR. Of 2,800 or so clones listed, 65% to 80% are singletons. V gave up 7 bases and J gave up 0 bases; unmatched junction bases: 14. CDR3 length equals 17 residues. Germline CDR1 is SGHTA and CDR2 is FQGNSA. This sequence was found in a human donor with non-small cell lung cancer. Sequenced input: non-adjacent lung tissue. J is TRBJ2-7 and V is TRBV7-2; 8 bases align to TRBD2. CDR3 region: CASTRGRAGGRSYEQYF. CDR3 coding DNA: TGTGCCAGCACCCGAGGACGGGCGGGAGGCCGCTCCTACGAGCAGTACTTC.